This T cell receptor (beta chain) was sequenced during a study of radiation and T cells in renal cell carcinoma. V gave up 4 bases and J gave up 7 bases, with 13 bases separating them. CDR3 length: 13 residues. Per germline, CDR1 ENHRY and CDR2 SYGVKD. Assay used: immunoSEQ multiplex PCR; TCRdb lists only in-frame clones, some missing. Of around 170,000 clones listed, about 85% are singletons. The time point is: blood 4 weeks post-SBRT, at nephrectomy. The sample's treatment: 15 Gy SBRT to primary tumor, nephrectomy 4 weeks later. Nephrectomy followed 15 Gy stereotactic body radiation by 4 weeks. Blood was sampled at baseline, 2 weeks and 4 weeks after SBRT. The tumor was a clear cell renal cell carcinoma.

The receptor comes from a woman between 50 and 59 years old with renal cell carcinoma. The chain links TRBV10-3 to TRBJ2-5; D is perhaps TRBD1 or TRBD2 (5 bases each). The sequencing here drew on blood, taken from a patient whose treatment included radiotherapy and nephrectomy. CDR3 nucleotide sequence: TGTGCCATCAGTGGCAGGGAAGGAGGGACCCAGTACTTC. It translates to CAISGREGGTQYF.